These 27 T cell receptor beta chains were all obtained from the same sample, sequenced in a study of blood T cells in healthy people across ages. A second PCR of about 7 to 11 cycles used a sample-barcoded 5' primer and a J-beta primer mix. TCRdb independently ran MiXCR on the 5' RACE reads; one entry per CDR3 protein. Of 750,000 to 1,000,000 distinct CDR3 sequences in the sample, 25% to 35% were seen once. These data also formed part of another study, on T cells of mothers and their children.

Sequencing used blood. These receptors were taken from a middle-aged woman in good health.

CDR3 sequence (DNA): TGTGCCAGCAGCTTAGGACAGTCCGGCTATGGCTACACCTTC. Protein: CASSLGQSGYGYTF. The V and J genes are TRBV7-9 and TRBJ1-2; perhaps TRBD1 as D (5 bases). The CDR3 contains 14 residues. CDR1 is SEHNR and CDR2 is FQNEAQ in the germline V gene (reference sequence). Trimming left V 1 base short and J 4 bases short, with 10 bases between.

This clonotype was counted ten times or more. The V gene is TRBV5-1, the J gene TRBJ2-7; tentative D call: TRBD1 (6 bases). Trimming left V 3 bases short and J 3 bases short, with 10 bases between. CDR1 and CDR2 (germline): SGHRS, YFSETQ. The CDR3 has 13 amino acids. In nucleotides, the CDR3 is TGCGCCAGCAGCTCACAGGGATACTACGAGCAGTACTTC. Protein product: CASSSQGYYEQYF.

This chain connects TRBV12-3 or TRBV12-4 to TRBJ2-6; maybe TRBD2 (5 bases). Trimming took off 5 bases at V and 0 bases at J, with 20 bases between the two ends. The CDR3 runs 19 residues. CDR3 region: CASSPRHAGRTSGANVLTF. CDR3 nucleotide sequence: TGTGCCAGCAGTCCACGGCACGCGGGCCGTACCTCTGGGGCCAACGTCCTGACTTTC.

This clonotype showed up many times. J is TRBJ2-7 and V is TRBV28, with 10 bases that match TRBD1. Germline loops: CDR1 MDHEN, CDR2 SYDVKM. The junction had 11 bases not matched to a gene; V was cut back by 6 bases and J by 6 bases. The CDR3 spans 15 residues. Here the CDR3 reads CASSRGSGTGVEQYF. The CDR3 nucleotides are TGTGCCAGCAGCCGAGGCTCCGGGACAGGGGTCGAGCAGTACTTC.

The chain combines TRBV6-5 with TRBJ1-2; no clear D. There are 15 residues in the CDR3. The V and J ends lost 0 bases and 3 bases respectively, with 11 bases between them. The germline gives CDR1 MNHEY, CDR2 SVGAGI. CDR3 loop: CASSYSSGSHYGYTF. CDR3 DNA: TGTGCCAGCAGTTACTCGAGTGGCAGCCACTATGGCTACACCTTC.

The chain is built from TRBV4-1 and TRBJ2-7; D may be TRBD1 (5 bases). V gave up 0 bases and J gave up 3 bases, with 9 bases separating them. This CDR3 has 14 amino acids. From germline, CDR1 is MGHRA and CDR2 YSYEKL. The CDR3 reads CASSQEGRDYEQYF. The CDR3 DNA is TGCGCCAGCAGCCAAGAGGGCAGGGACTACGAGCAGTACTTC.

This clonotype was detected many times. This chain connects TRBV4-2 to TRBJ2-5, with a possible D match to TRBD2 (5 bases). This CDR3 contains 14 residues. The V end lost 2 bases, the J end lost 3 bases, and 10 bases lay between the germline ends. CDR1 and CDR2 from the germline V gene are LGHNA and YNFKEQ. CDR3 protein: CASSQPSTEETQYF. The CDR3 DNA is TGTGCCAGCAGCCAACCTAGCACCGAAGAGACCCAGTACTTC.

This clonotype was detected many times. The CDR3 spells CASSLNWASTYEQYF. CDR3 in DNA: TGTGCCAGCAGTTTAAACTGGGCCAGCACCTACGAGCAGTACTTC. The chain employs TRBV27 and TRBJ2-7; no clear D gene. The germline V gene encodes CDR1 MNHEY and CDR2 SMNVEV (reference sequence). The V end lost 2 bases, the J end lost 2 bases, and 13 bases lay between the germline ends. The length of the CDR3 is 15 residues.

This chain joins TRBV12-5 and TRBJ2-1, with D perhaps matching TRBD2 (7 bases). V lost 0 bases and J 9 bases, leaving 18 bases between the germline ends. CDR1 is LGHNT, CDR2 FRNRAP, per germline. This CDR3 comprises 16 residues. CDR3 in DNA: TGTGCTAGTGGTTTGGTGGTTGGGGGGGGGGCTATTGAGCAGTTCTTC. Protein sequence: CASGLVVGGGAIEQFF.

Ten or more counts support this clonotype. The chain links TRBV29-1 to TRBJ2-1; D possibly uses TRBD1 or TRBD2 (6 bases each). Germline V gene sequence: CDR1 SQVTM, CDR2 ANQGSEA. Between the trimmed V and J ends, which lost 0 bases and 14 bases, there was a span of 23 bases. CDR3 length equals 15 residues. DNA of the CDR3: TGCAGCGTTGAAGACACGACAGCCCCAGGGGAGGTTAAGTTCTTC. Its protein is CSVEDTTAPGEVKFF.

With regard to this clonotype: The junction departs from the called germline gene at one end, perhaps through a read error. CDR3 nucleotides: TGTGCCAGCAACCTGACAGGTTCTAATGAAAAACGGTTTTTT. It encodes CASNLTGSNEKRFF. The genes are TRBV12-3 or TRBV12-4 and TRBJ1-4; tentative D call: TRBD1 (6 bases). CDR3 length: 14 residues.

There are many counts of this clonotype. This sequence joins TRBV20-1 and TRBJ2-5; 11 nucleotides agree with TRBD1. Unmatched junction bases numbered 4, after V lost 5 bases and J lost 5 bases. CDR3 length: 13 amino acids. Germline assignment: CDR1 DFQATT and CDR2 SNEGSKA (reference sequence). The CDR3 sequence is CSAGQGAEETQYF. The CDR3 nucleotides are TGCAGTGCTGGACAGGGGGCGGAGGAGACCCAGTACTTC.

The V call is TRBV7-8, the J call TRBJ2-7; a weak D match, TRBD1 (5 bases). V lost 5 bases and J lost 7, with 18 bases in between. Germline assignment: CDR1 SGHVS and CDR2 FQNEAQ. The CDR3 is 14 amino acids. The CDR3 reads CASSPLAGLGEQYF. The CDR3 DNA follows: TGTGCCAGCAGCCCCCTTGCAGGGTTAGGTGAGCAGTACTTC.

This clonotype was recorded a few times. The V gene is TRBV7-2, the J gene TRBJ1-1, with unresolved D. The ends were cut back, 5 bases at V and 4 bases at J, with 11 bases in the middle. The germline V gene has CDR1 SGHTA and CDR2 FQGNSA. The CDR3 spans 13 residues. For the CDR3, the DNA is TGTGCCAGCAGCCTTCCGATGAGCACTGAAGCTTTCTTT. Protein sequence: CASSLPMSTEAFF. The full variable domain, in which reference TRBV7-2 and TRBJ1-1 provide the parts outside the CDR3, is GAGVSQSPSNKVTEKGKDVELRCDPISGHTALYWYRQSLGQGLEFLIYFQGNSAPDKSGLPSDRFSAERTGGSVSTLTIQRTQQEDSAVYLCASSLPMSTEAFFGQGTRLTVV.

This clonotype was seen ten or more times. The chain uses TRBV7-2 and TRBJ2-7, with TRBD2 matching over 11 bases. This CDR3 contains 15 residues. V lost 4 bases and J lost 3; bases outside the gene matches: 5. In germline, CDR1 is SGHTA, CDR2 FQGNSA. The CDR3 protein is CASSSGLAARYEQYF. DNA for the CDR3: TGTGCCAGCAGCTCGGGACTAGCGGCTCGCTACGAGCAGTACTTC.

The genes are TRBV29-1 and TRBJ1-4; 11 nucleotides align to TRBD1. The length of the CDR3 is 13 residues. V was clipped by 6 bases and J by 6 bases; unmatched bases: 3. The germline gives CDR1 SQVTM, CDR2 ANQGSEA. Here the CDR3 DNA reads TGCAGCGTAGGACAGGGGGCCGATGAAAAACTGTTTTTT. Its translation: CSVGQGADEKLFF.

This clonotype appeared many times. CDR3 protein: CASSAVLANQETQYF. CDR3 DNA sequence: TGTGCCAGCAGCGCTGTCCTAGCGAACCAAGAGACCCAGTACTTC. The V and J genes are TRBV11-2 and TRBJ2-5; D possibly corresponds to TRBD2 (6 bases). Trimming took 5 bases from V and 0 from J, leaving 13 bases between them. Germline CDR1 is SGHAT and CDR2 is FQNNGV. This CDR3 region has 15 residues.

This clonotype was seen repeatedly, ten times or more. The chain employs TRBV20-1 and TRBJ2-2, with 8 bases fitting TRBD2. After removal of 1 base from V and 3 bases from J, the junction contained 7 bases not matched to a gene. The CDR3 sequence is 16 residues long. CDR1 and CDR2 from the germline V gene are DFQATT and SNEGSKA (reference sequence). The CDR3 DNA sequence: TGCAGTGCTAGAGTAGCGGGAAACGGGGACACCGGGGAGCTGTTTTTT. It translates to CSARVAGNGDTGELFF.

This rearrangement joins TRBV20-1 to TRBJ2-3, with 13 bases matching TRBD2. V lost 5 bases and J lost 4; bases outside the gene matches: 6. CDR3 length equals 15 residues. Germline V gene lookup returns CDR1 DFQATT and CDR2 SNEGSKA (reference sequence). The CDR3 nucleotides are TGCAGTGCTGGAGGACTAGCGGGGGTAGCAGATACGCAGTATTTT. Translation: CSAGGLAGVADTQYF.

On this clonotype itself: Its ends do not fully match the called genes, so a read error is possible. The CDR3: CAGSDRTGANVLTF. In DNA, the CDR3 is TGTGCCGGCAGTGACAGAACTGGGGCCAACGTCCTGACTTTC. The V gene is TRBV2, the J gene TRBJ2-6; tentative D call: TRBD1 (5 bases). The CDR3 runs 14 residues. Germline CDR1 and CDR2: SNHLY and FYNNEI.

This clonotype occurred many times. This chain joins TRBV29-1 and TRBJ2-7; TRBD1 aligns across 11 bases. The V gene's germline CDR1 is SQVTM and CDR2 ANQGSEA. V lost 5 bases, J lost 4 bases, and 7 bases stayed unmatched. The CDR3 has 14 residues. CDR3 coding DNA: TGCAGCGTTTCCGGGACAGGGGGACTTTACGAGCAGTACTTC. Amino acids: CSVSGTGGLYEQYF.

This clonotype has a single count. Here the CDR3 DNA reads TGCGCCAGCAGCCAAGAGGGAGGGCCAGATACGCAGTATTTT. Translation: CASSQEGGPDTQYF. This chain links TRBV4-3 with TRBJ2-3, with 7 bases that match TRBD2. The germline CDR1 and CDR2 sequences are LGHNA and YSLEER. This CDR3 region has 14 residues. J gave up 4 bases and V 0 bases, and 1 base lay outside the gene matches.

As to this clonotype: One end of the junction fails to match germline, which may point to a read error. The chain joins TRBV4-1 to TRBJ2-1; D is unclear. Germline loops: CDR1 MGHRA, CDR2 YSYEKL. The CDR3 has 14 amino acids. CDR3 region: CASGQEGTYNEQFF. The CDR3 DNA sequence: TGCGCCAGCGGCCAAGAAGGGACCTACAATGAGCAGTTCTTC.

The table lists this clonotype with many counts. The V gene is TRBV20-1, the J gene TRBJ2-1, with TRBD2 matching 11 bases. The CDR3 has 14 amino acids. Germline CDR1 reads DFQATT; CDR2 reads SNEGSKA (reference sequence). V shed 5 bases, J shed 5 bases, and the junction held 5 bases outside the gene matches. The CDR3 coding sequence is TGCAGTGCTTACGGGACTAGCGGAAACAATGAGCAGTTCTTC. Its protein is CSAYGTSGNNEQFF.

The chain has TRBV29-1 and TRBJ2-3; 8 positions match TRBD1. The CDR3 is 13 residues long. V was pared by 4 bases and J by 5 bases, with 5 bases of the junction left unmatched. Germline V gene sequence: CDR1 SQVTM, CDR2 ANQGSEA. The CDR3 DNA reads as TGCAGCGTTGCCGGACAGGGTGGAGATACGCAGTATTTT. Translating it yields CSVAGQGGDTQYF.

About this clonotype: A much larger clone differs from this one at a single base, so this may be a read error. The chain couples TRBV28 to TRBJ2-7; D perhaps matches TRBD2 (5 bases). The ends were cut back, 5 bases at V and 2 bases at J, with 16 bases in the middle. CDR1 is MDHEN and CDR2 is SYDVKM in the germline V gene. This CDR3 region has 15 residues. CDR3 nucleotides: TGTGCCAGCAGTACCTCGACGGGGATCCCCTACGAGCAGTACTTC. As protein: CASSTSTGIPYEQYF. The full variable domain, rest sourced from reference TRBV28 and TRBJ2-7, is DVKVTQSSRYLVKRTGEKVFLECVQDMDHENMFWYRQDPGLGLRLIYFSYDVKMKEKGDIPEGYSVSREKKERFSLILESASTNQTSMYLCASSTSTGIPYEQYFGPGTRLTVT.

The CDR3 spells CASLGQAKNIQYF. The CDR3 DNA reads TGTGCCAGCCTAGGACAGGCCAAAAACATTCAGTACTTC. The rearrangement joins TRBV28 to TRBJ2-4; perhaps TRBD1 as D (6 bases). Germline V gene data show CDR1 as MDHEN and CDR2 as SYDVKM. The CDR3 consists of 13 residues. Trimming pared 8 bases from V and 1 base from J, leaving 9 bases between.